This T cell receptor (beta chain) comes out of a study of T cells in Graves' hyperthyroidism and ophthalmopathy. V was clipped by 5 bases and J by 0 bases, with 14 bases between them. This CDR3 region has 17 residues. CDR1 SGHVS and CDR2 FQNEAQ come from the germline V gene. TCR beta CDR3 sequences were amplified from RNA transcripts. Using the HTBI primer set, a first-round RT-PCR was run on the TCR CDR3. TCRdb ran MiXCR on the multiplex PCR reads and lists one entry per CDR3 protein. The table shows 500,000 to 650,000 distinct CDR3 sequences, with 40% to 50% occurring only once. J is TRBJ2-6 and V is TRBV7-8, with D unresolved. Sequenced material: peripheral blood or thyroid tissue (not recorded which). This TCR came from an adult woman with Graves' disease, either hyperthyroidism or ophthalmopathy (not recorded which). This CDR3 is CASSTRLGSSGANVLTF. The DNA for the CDR3 is TGTGCCAGCAGCACCCGCCTCGGAAGCTCTGGGGCCAACGTCCTGACTTTC.